Presented here are 10 T cell receptor beta chains from one specimen sequenced in a study of blood T cell repertoires in COVID-19. Generated by immunoSEQ multiplex PCR, the TCRdb table keeps only in-frame clones and is missing some. The data show some 75,000 clones, 70% to 90% seen once. The material sequenced was peripheral blood. The receptors were sampled from a man in his 70s with active or convalescent COVID-19.

V gene TRBV18 combines with J gene TRBJ1-2; 7 nucleotides agree with TRBD1. Germline trimming cut 4 bases from V and 5 bases from J; bases unmatched to any gene: 7. The CDR3 covers 14 residues. Germline V gene data show CDR1 as KGHSH and CDR2 as LQKENI. CDR3 loop: CASSRGQEGYGYTF. The CDR3 DNA sequence: TGTGCCAGCTCACGAGGACAGGAAGGATATGGCTACACCTTC.

The gene calls are TRBV11-2 and TRBJ2-3; 9 bases agree with TRBD2. Germline V gene lookup returns CDR1 SGHAT and CDR2 FQNNGV. The CDR3 runs to 16 residues. The junction had 7 bases not matched to a gene; V was cut back by 5 bases and J by 1 base. As DNA, the CDR3 is TGTGCCAGCAGCCAGAGTGTAGCGGGAGGCACAGATACGCAGTATTTT. Protein sequence: CASSQSVAGGTDTQYF.

This rearrangement joins TRBV30 to TRBJ2-3; the match to TRBD1 covers 9 bases. V lost 5 bases and J lost 3; bases outside the gene matches: 3. Germline V gene data show CDR1 as GTSNPN and CDR2 as SVGIG (reference sequence). This CDR3 spans 13 amino acids. CDR3 region: CAWRTGATDTQYF. DNA for the CDR3: TGTGCCTGGCGGACAGGGGCTACAGATACGCAGTATTTT.

The chain couples TRBV19 to TRBJ1-2; no clear D. The ends were cut back, 0 bases at V and 8 bases at J, with 10 bases in the middle. Germline values: CDR1 LNHDA, CDR2 SQIVND (reference sequence). The CDR3 spans 13 residues. Written as DNA, the CDR3 is TGTGCCAGTAGTATAGAGGCATTTTTGGGCTACACCTTC. Protein product: CASSIEAFLGYTF.

This clone showed up just a few times. This sequence joins TRBV19 and TRBJ1-5; D gene unclear. CDR3 length: 14 amino acids. The germline CDR1 and CDR2 sequences are LNHDA and SQIVND (reference sequence). Trimming removed 3 bases from V and 2 bases from J, with 8 bases in between. For the CDR3, the DNA is TGTGCCAGTAGTATTCAACTAGGCAATCAGCCCCAGCATTTT. Residues: CASSIQLGNQPQHF. The entire variable domain, with the rest obtained from reference TRBV19 and TRBJ1-5, is as follows: DGGITQSPKYLFRKEGQNVTLSCEQNLNHDAMYWYRQDPGQGLRLIYYSQIVNDFQKGDIAEGYSVSREKKESFPLTVTSAQKNPTAFYLCASSIQLGNQPQHFGDGTRLSIL.

The chain uses TRBV27 and TRBJ1-3; TRBD1 might be the D (6 bases). V was clipped by 7 bases and J by 0 bases, with 19 bases between them. CDR1 MNHEY and CDR2 SMNVEV come from the germline V gene (reference sequence). The length of the CDR3 is 17 residues. The CDR3: CASTFLTGAFSGNTIYF. The CDR3 DNA follows: TGTGCCAGCACGTTTTTGACAGGAGCCTTCTCTGGAAACACCATATATTTT.

This sequence joins TRBV29-1 and TRBJ2-5; 8 bases match TRBD2. Germline CDR1 and CDR2: SQVTM and ANQGSEA. The CDR3 extends over 13 amino acids. V dropped 2 bases and J dropped 2; count of bases not matched to a gene: 1. CDR3 bases: TGCAGCGTTGAAACGGGAGGGCAAGAGACCCAGTACTTC. It specifies CSVETGGQETQYF.

Points on this clone: The limits of the CDR3 on the DNA are not certain, so only TCRdb's listed CDR3 is given. The rearrangement links TRBV21-1 to TRBJ2-1; TRBD2, as called in the table, went unchecked against the DNA. TRBV21-1 is tagged as a pseudogene. Counting both end residues, the CDR3 totals 19 amino acids. This CDR3 reads CASSKVASGSPLIVNEQFF.

The CDR3 protein is CASSQDGDRSSYNSPLHF. The CDR3 DNA reads as TGCGCCAGCAGCCAAGATGGGGACAGGAGCTCCTATAATTCACCCCTCCACTTT. The rearrangement joins TRBV4-1 to TRBJ1-6, with TRBD1 matching 8 bases. CDR3 length: 18 amino acids. Per the germline V gene, CDR1 is MGHRA and CDR2 is YSYEKL. With V trimmed by 0 bases and J by 0 bases, 4 bases remained unmatched.

The chain carries TRBV7-2 and TRBJ2-7, with 11 bases identical to TRBD2. The CDR3 spans 15 residues. The germline V gene has CDR1 SGHTA and CDR2 FQGNSA. Losses at the gene ends were 5 bases for V and 3 bases for J; bases not matched to a gene: 6. The CDR3 DNA reads as TGTGCCAGCAGCCCAGGACTAGCGGGCGTCTACGAGCAGTACTTC. Protein product: CASSPGLAGVYEQYF.